A few counts support the clone carrying this TCR beta chain. Germline lookup yields CDR1 SGHRS and CDR2 YFSETQ. The V gene lost 1 base and the J gene lost 4 bases, with 11 bases spanning the gap. The CDR3 loop spans 14 amino acids. TCRdb's copy holds only in-frame clones and misses some; the assay was immunoSEQ multiplex PCR. The data contain some 81,000 clones, 90% to 95% of them singletons. These data belong to a study of technical replicates of blood from several donors. This clonotype originated in a human donor in good health. Sequencing input: T cells isolated from PBMCs. V is TRBV5-1 and J is TRBJ1-1; no firm D call. The chain's CDR3 is CASSLTGMGTEAFF. As DNA, the CDR3 is TGCGCCAGCAGCTTGACCGGGATGGGCACTGAAGCTTTCTTT.